The 3 T cell receptor beta chains below all came from one sample that was sequenced in a study of regulatory T cells in long-lasting Graves disease. Arm-PCR of CDR3 regions and iRepertoire HTBI primers were the basis on which TCR beta libraries were built. One entry per CDR3 protein results from TCRdb running MiXCR on the multiplex PCR reads. The repertoire holds about 620,000 distinct CDR3 sequences, 15% to 20% seen once, with approximately 18% in the top ten. Time point described: newly diagnosed GD, antithyroid drugs for less than 3 months. With RNA extracted from PBMCs as input, the TCR library was made. These sequences were also reported in another study, on T cells in Graves' hyperthyroidism and ophthalmopathy.

This specimen was peripheral blood mononuclear cells (PBMCs), taken at new diagnosis, from a patient treated with antithyroid drugs. Source of these receptors: a woman aged 30 to 39 with Graves disease.

At least ten counts were recorded for this clonotype. The chain is built from TRBV7-2 and TRBJ2-1, with 10 bases identical to TRBD2. V shed 2 bases and J 5 bases; nucleotides not matched to a gene: 9. Germline V CDR1 and CDR2: SGHTA, FQGNSA. This CDR3 comprises 17 residues. CDR3 nucleotides: TGTGCCAGCAGCTTACGAGGAGCGGGAGGGATAAACAATGAGCAGTTCTTC. Translating gives CASSLRGAGGINNEQFF.

This clonotype was observed at least ten times. This chain uses TRBV11-1 with TRBJ2-7; the match to TRBD2 covers 8 bases. Germline-derived CDR1 and CDR2 are SGHAT and FQDESV (reference sequence). The CDR3 covers 15 residues. Trimming removed 6 bases from V and 4 bases from J; junction bases left unmatched: 11. CDR3 nucleotides: TGTGCCAGCAGACGCGCCGGGGGGGTAGTTTACGAGCAGTACTTC. Encoded protein: CASRRAGGVVYEQYF.

This clonotype has more than one count but fewer than ten. The chain uses TRBV19 and TRBJ2-7; TRBD1 agrees at 10 bases. Germline V CDR1 and CDR2: LNHDA, SQIVND (reference sequence). CDR3 length equals 17 residues. V trimming: 6 bases; J trimming: 6 bases; junction bases outside the gene matches: 17. This CDR3 reads CASSHPRDRGSSGEQYF. The CDR3 region has the DNA TGTGCCAGTAGCCACCCGAGGGACAGGGGATCGTCGGGCGAGCAGTACTTC.